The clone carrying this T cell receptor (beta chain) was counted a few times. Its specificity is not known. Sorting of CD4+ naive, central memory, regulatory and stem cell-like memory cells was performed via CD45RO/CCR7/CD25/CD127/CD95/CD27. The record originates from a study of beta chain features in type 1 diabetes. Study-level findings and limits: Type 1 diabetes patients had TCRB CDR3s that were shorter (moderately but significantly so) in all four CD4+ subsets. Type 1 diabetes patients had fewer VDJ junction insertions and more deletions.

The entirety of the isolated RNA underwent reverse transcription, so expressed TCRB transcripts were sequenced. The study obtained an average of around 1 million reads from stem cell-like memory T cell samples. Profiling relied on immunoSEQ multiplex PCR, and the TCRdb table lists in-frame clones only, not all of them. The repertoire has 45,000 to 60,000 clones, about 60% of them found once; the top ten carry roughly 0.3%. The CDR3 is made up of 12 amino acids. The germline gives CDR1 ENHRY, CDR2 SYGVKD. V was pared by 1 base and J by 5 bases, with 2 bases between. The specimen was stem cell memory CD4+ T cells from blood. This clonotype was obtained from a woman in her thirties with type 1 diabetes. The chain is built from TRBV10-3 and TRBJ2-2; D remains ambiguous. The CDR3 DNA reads TGTGCCATCAGTGAGTTAACCGGGGAGCTGTTTTTT. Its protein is CAISELTGELFF.